In this sample, the clone carrying this T cell receptor (beta chain) turned up a few times. Using its own MiXCR run on the RT-PCR reads, TCRdb lists one record per CDR3 protein. The sample has about 400,000 distinct CDR3 sequences, under 20% seen once; the top ten hold less than 8.5%. The CDR3 loop spans 16 amino acids. The germline V gene has CDR1 MNHNS and CDR2 SASEGT. V trimming: 8 bases; J trimming: 5 bases; junction bases outside the gene matches: 11. The data originate from a study of patients and donors after allogeneic stem cell transplantation. The chain recombines TRBV6-1 with TRBJ2-1; 11 nucleotides align to TRBD2. The specimen sequenced was blood, either unsorted or a sorted T cell fraction (not recorded which). The sequence was collected from a human donor who was either an allogeneic HSCT recipient or a stem cell or donor lymphocyte infusion donor (not recorded which). It is not recorded whose cells these are; they may come from a transplant donor. The CDR3 DNA reads TGTGCCAGCGGGAGACTAGCGGGAAGGTGGGACAATGAGCAGTTCTTC. This sequence encodes CASGRLAGRWDNEQFF.